This T cell receptor beta chain was identified in a study of immune heterogeneity within non-small cell lung tumors (dated by TCRdb to the late 2010s). At the level of the whole study: By histology, the tumors included roughly 9 non-squamous carcinomas, a few squamous cell carcinomas and 1 tumor not otherwise specified. Neoantigen binding to each patient's HLA alleles was predicted with netMHCpan-3.0 for mutant peptides of 8 to 11 amino acids. TCR repertoire analysis included 57 tumor loci from 15 patients, whereas transcriptome data included only about 43 loci from around eleven patients. To look at intratumoral immune heterogeneity, the study ran whole-exome sequencing, RNA-seq and TCR beta repertoire sequencing on several spatially distinct regions taken from every NSCLC tumor.

The TCR template was genomic DNA extracted from bulk tumor tissue, and roughly 590 ng of gDNA was amplified for each sample. During surgery, multiple biopsies were taken from each primary tumor and placed as far apart as possible within the tumor mass. Patients in the study cohort, which was described as untreated, were newly diagnosed NSCLC cases going through curative surgery. Donors were 15 newly diagnosed non-small cell lung cancer patients undergoing surgery with curative intent. Resected tumor masses were reviewed by two independent pathologists. Only DNA and RNA samples of high quality went on to sequencing. The TCR beta CDR3 region was amplified with a multiplex PCR system, in which a first round of about 10 cycles was run using 32 V-gene forward and 13 J-gene reverse primers. The first PCR round was done with a QIAGEN Multiplex PCR Kit, and the primer sequences were filed in Chinese patent CN105087789A. Illumina universal primers were attached in a second round of PCR run with the Phusion High-Fidelity PCR Kit. TCR libraries were paired-end sequenced at 151 bp read length on the Illumina HiSeq X Ten platform. The authors' analysis ran thus. Reads without multiplex PCR primers were removed using Cutadapt, read pairs were merged using PEAR, and CDR3 regions were called using MiXCR with default settings. Repertoire diversity used Shannon entropy, and clonality was computed as one minus Shannon entropy divided by ln of productive unique sequence count. A clonotype counted as a dominant or high-frequency T-cell clone when its frequency was 0.5% or higher. TCRdb reprocessed the public reads (quality trimming at Q25 with fastp, clone calling with MiXCR) and kept in-frame beta chains. Rows merge per CDR3 protein into single entries with the most common DNA and genes. The V and J calls, along with clone size, are taken from TCRdb and not from the paper's own processing. The sample table lists about 16,000 distinct CDR3 sequences, approximately 26% of them with a count of one. The ten largest clones capture around 5.3% of the sample.

The CDR3 runs 16 residues from the cysteine to the phenylalanine. The retained sequence is limited to the CDR3, 48 bases, with the frame set at the first base. Germline trimming: 2 bases from V, 4 bases from J; junction bases outside gene matches: 7. Looking up the germline V gene (reference sequence) yields CDR1 SEHNR and CDR2 FQNEAQ. In regard to this clonotype: Its recognized antigen is unknown. Nothing much larger sits one base from this clone, and base qualities are not available.

What the study reported, not specific to this receptor: Within a patient, the same dominant CDR3B clonotypes appeared at multiple loci, but different tumor locations also contained unique high-frequency clones. Local tumor mutational burden and local T-cell repertoire clonality had a statistically significant but moderate positive correlation (R around 0.35). High-frequency TCR beta clonotypes were largely distinct between individual patients.

The clonotype comes from a man aged 35 to 55 with non-small cell lung cancer. The rearranged segments are TRBV7-9 and TRBJ2-3, with 9 bases in between that match TRBD2. Sequencing input: lung tumor tissue. The nucleotide sequence reads as follows: TGTGCCAGCAGCTTATATTTTGCGGGAGGGCCAGATACGCAGTATTTT. This yields the protein CASSLYFAGGPDTQYF.